A selection of T cell receptor beta chains follows, all from one sample in a study of shared clonotypes between healthy human individuals. Assay used: immunoSEQ multiplex PCR; TCRdb lists only in-frame clones, some missing. Here the sample spans over 2,000,000 clones, 85% to 95% being singletons. The sequenced sample consisted of naive CD8+ T cells from PBMCs. The source of these receptors is a young man in good health. Some clones in this sample may be carry-over from other donors' samples. Both conserved end residues are part of each CDR3. D genes are given only for firm matches. Size tells how often a clone was seen (once, few, many) or the class of an expanded clone, and some rows leave it out.

TRBJ2-5 | TRBV27 | - | - | CASRPAGEETQYF | TGTGCCAGCAGGCCCGCAGGGGAAGAGACCCAGTACTTC
TRBJ2-5 | TRBV27 | - | - | CASSQDAASQETQYF | TGTGCCAGCAGCCAAGACGCTGCATCCCAAGAGACCCAGTACTTC
TRBJ1-2 | TRBV9 | - | - | CASTPLNGSWVF | TGTGCCAGCACCCCCTTGAATGGGTCTTGGGTCTTC
TRBJ2-7 | TRBV4-1 | - | TRBD1 | CASSFRQGQSSYEQYF | TGCGCCAGCAGCTTCCGACAGGGCCAGAGCTCCTACGAGCAGTACTTC
TRBJ1-2 | TRBV27 | - | TRBD1 | CASSPTKTGGVTINYGYTF | TGTGCCAGCAGTCCTACTAAGACAGGGGGCGTTACCATCAACTATGGCTACACCTTC
TRBJ2-5 | TRBV5-1 | - | TRBD1 | CASSSGQGGTQETQYF | TGCGCCAGCAGCTCGGGACAGGGGGGGACCCAAGAGACCCAGTACTTC
TRBJ1-4 | TRBV5-8 | - | - | CASSPRNSFSTANEKLFF | TGTGCCAGCAGCCCCCGGAACTCTTTTTCCACAGCTAATGAAAAACTGTTTTTT
TRBJ2-7 | TRBV10-3 | - | - | CAIGGNEKTYEQYF | TGTGCCATCGGCGGGAACGAGAAAACCTACGAGCAGTACTTC
TRBJ1-1 | TRBV19 | - | - | CASSIAAGMNTEAFF | TGTGCCAGTAGTATAGCGGCAGGAATGAACACTGAAGCTTTCTTT
TRBJ1-4 | TRBV9 | - | - | CASSVGGSNEKLFF | TGTGCCAGCAGCGTAGGGGGCTCTAATGAAAAACTGTTTTTT
TRBJ1-2 | TRBV11-2 | - | - | CASSGMHPTHYVGYTF | TGTGCCAGCAGCGGAATGCACCCCACCCACTATGTAGGCTACACCTTC
TRBJ1-1 | TRBV27 | - | - | CASSFIGGWEAFF | TGTGCCAGCAGTTTCATCGGGGGCTGGGAAGCTTTCTTT
TRBJ2-5 | TRBV7-8 | - | - | CASSTEGLKETQYF | TGTGCCAGCAGCACGGAGGGGCTAAAAGAGACCCAGTACTTC
TRBJ2-7 | TRBV5-6 | - | - | CASSLGRNSYEQYF | TGTGCCAGCAGCTTGGGACGGAACTCCTACGAGCAGTACTTC
TRBJ2-5 | TRBV4-3 | - | TRBD2 | CASSQGGAFRETQYF | TGCGCCAGCAGCCAGGGAGGGGCTTTTAGGGAGACCCAGTACTTC
TRBJ1-5 | TRBV10-2 | - | TRBD1 | CASSESFRGSQPQHF | TGCGCCAGCAGTGAGTCTTTCAGGGGGTCTCAGCCCCAGCATTTT
TRBJ2-1 | TRBV15 | - | TRBD2 | CATSPGLAGYNEQFF | TGTGCCACCAGCCCGGGACTAGCGGGATACAATGAGCAGTTCTTC
TRBJ2-1 | TRBV7-9 | - | TRBD2 | CASQPRGLGTLNEQFF | TGTGCCAGCCAACCTCGGGGACTAGGGACATTGAATGAGCAGTTCTTC
TRBJ2-7 | TRBV27 | - | TRBD2 | CASTDLGRSYEQYF | TGTGCCAGCACCGACCTCGGGAGGTCCTACGAGCAGTACTTC
TRBJ2-6 | TRBV10-3 | - | TRBD1 | CAISEWSTGGNFGANVLTF | TGTGCCATCAGTGAGTGGTCGACAGGGGGAAATTTTGGGGCCAACGTCCTGACTTTC
TRBJ2-3 | TRBV28 | - | - | CASKVAGEGTDTQYF | TGTGCCAGCAAGGTGGCAGGGGAGGGCACAGATACGCAGTATTTT
TRBJ1-2 | TRBV7-9 | few | - | CASSPRTEEGYTF | TGTGCCAGCAGCCCCCGGACGGAGGAGGGCTACACCTTC
TRBJ2-7 | TRBV10-2 | - | - | CASSAHARFTYEQYF | TGCGCCAGCAGTGCTCATGCTCGGTTTACCTACGAGCAGTACTTC
TRBJ2-1 | TRBV11-1 | - | - | CASSLGGDYNEQFF | TGTGCCAGCAGCTTAGGCGGGGACTACAATGAGCAGTTCTTC
TRBJ1-6 | TRBV27 | - | TRBD1 | CASSPLGTADYNSPLHF | TGTGCCAGCAGTCCCCTCGGGACAGCCGATTATAATTCACCCCTCCACTTT
TRBJ1-5 | TRBV10-2 | - | - | CASSESFAGLRQPQHF | TGCGCCAGCAGTGAGTCTTTCGCAGGGTTGAGGCAGCCCCAGCATTTT
TRBJ1-1 | TRBV15 | once | - | CATSSGGAGTEAFF | TGTGCCACCAGCAGCGGGGGGGCTGGGACTGAAGCTTTCTTT
TRBJ2-7 | TRBV28 | - | TRBD2 | CASSSPSSGSAYEQYF | TGTGCCAGCAGTTCCCCCTCTAGCGGAAGCGCCTACGAGCAGTACTTC
TRBJ2-1 | TRBV6-4 | - | - | CASSDSGGRYNEQFF | TGTGCCAGCAGTGACTCAGGGGGGCGCTACAATGAGCAGTTCTTC
TRBJ2-4 | TRBV28 | - | TRBD2 | CASSPGTSGNIQYF | TGTGCCAGCAGTCCCGGGACTAGCGGAAACATTCAGTACTTC
TRBJ2-7 | TRBV29-1 | - | - | CSVEVPNSYEQYF | TGCAGCGTTGAAGTCCCCAACAGTTACGAGCAGTACTTC
TRBJ1-2 | TRBV15 | - | TRBD1 | CATRDRGGYGYTF | TGTGCCACCCGGGACAGGGGGGGATATGGCTACACCTTC
TRBJ2-2 | TRBV10-3 | - | - | CAISDPGLLGTGELFF | TGTGCCATCAGTGACCCGGGACTGCTGGGCACCGGGGAGCTGTTTTTT
TRBJ1-2 | TRBV6-5 | - | - | CASSYLRGQGYTF | TGTGCCAGCAGTTACCTCCGTGGGCAAGGCTACACCTTC
TRBJ2-5 | TRBV28 | - | TRBD1 | CASSTRQGGQETQYF | TGTGCCAGCAGCACTCGACAGGGGGGCCAAGAGACCCAGTACTTC
TRBJ1-1 | TRBV4-3 | - | - | CASSWDEMNTEAFF | TGCGCCAGCAGCTGGGACGAAATGAACACTGAAGCTTTCTTT
TRBJ1-4 | TRBV5-1 | - | - | CASNGMDNEKLFF | TGCGCCAGTAACGGCATGGATAATGAAAAACTGTTTTTT
TRBJ2-1 | TRBV7-9 | - | TRBD2 | CASSVPREGEQFF | TGTGCCAGCAGCGTACCCAGGGAGGGCGAGCAGTTCTTC
TRBJ1-1 | TRBV19 | - | - | CASIKTTSDTEAFF | TGTGCCAGTATCAAGACCACGTCTGATACTGAAGCTTTCTTT
TRBJ2-5 | TRBV4-1 | - | TRBD2 | CASKGAGVQETQYF | TGCGCCAGCAAGGGAGCGGGAGTCCAGGAGACCCAGTACTTC
TRBJ2-7 | TRBV7-2 | - | TRBD2 | CASSFTSGIREQYF | TGTGCCAGCAGCTTCACTAGCGGGATTCGCGAGCAGTACTTC
TRBJ2-7 | TRBV9 | - | - | CASSVRDGDYEQYF | TGTGCCAGCAGCGTCCGGGACGGAGACTACGAGCAGTACTTC
TRBJ1-2 | TRBV27 | - | - | CASSLTGTWSYGYTF | TGTGCCAGCAGTCTCACAGGGACTTGGAGCTATGGCTACACCTTC
TRBJ2-7 | TRBV5-1 | - | - | CASSLDQRTTNEQYF | TGCGCCAGCAGCTTGGACCAGCGGACCACCAACGAGCAGTACTTC
TRBJ2-1 | TRBV10-3 | - | TRBD2 | CAISELAESRINNEQFF | TGTGCCATCAGTGAACTAGCGGAGTCCAGAATTAACAATGAGCAGTTCTTC
TRBJ1-1 | TRBV21-1 | once | - | CASSKEGRAEKAFF | TGTGCCAGCAGCAAAGAAGGCAGGGCGGAAAAAGCTTTCTTT
TRBJ2-3 | TRBV7-6 | once | TRBD2 | CASSLFGSGTLLGGTDTQYF | TGTGCCAGCAGCTTATTTGGTAGCGGGACATTGTTAGGAGGCACAGATACGCAGTATTTT
TRBJ1-4 | TRBV28 | - | TRBD1 | CASSSPRGTGGANEKLFF | TGTGCCAGCAGTTCCCCTCGGGGGACAGGGGGGGCTAATGAAAAACTGTTTTTT
TRBJ1-1 | TRBV27 | - | TRBD1 | CASSLKARTGMNTEAFF | TGTGCCAGCAGTTTAAAAGCTAGGACAGGGATGAACACTGAAGCTTTCTTT
TRBJ2-3 | TRBV7-3 | - | TRBD1 | CASSKDREGSTDTQYF | TGTGCCAGCAGCAAAGACAGGGAAGGTAGCACAGATACGCAGTATTTT
TRBJ2-7 | TRBV9 | - | TRBD2 | CASSVGASGRLEQYF | TGTGCCAGCAGCGTAGGGGCTAGCGGGAGGCTCGAGCAGTACTTC
TRBJ2-3 | TRBV27 | - | - | CASRSWGEDTQYF | TGTGCCAGCAGGTCCTGGGGGGAGGATACGCAGTATTTT
TRBJ2-7 | TRBV27 | - | TRBD1 | CASSLGPGTEAYEQYF | TGTGCCAGCAGCTTAGGGCCCGGGACAGAGGCCTACGAGCAGTACTTC
TRBJ2-1 | TRBV15 | - | TRBD1 | CATSRGTPGTGYYEQFF | TGTGCCACCAGCAGGGGTACTCCCGGGACAGGGTATTATGAGCAGTTCTTC
TRBJ2-5 | TRBV7-9 | - | TRBD1 | CASSQQGETQYF | TGTGCCAGCAGCCAACAGGGGGAGACCCAGTACTTC
TRBJ2-1 | TRBV27 | - | TRBD2 | CASSTGGLAGGWGQFF | TGTGCCAGCAGCACCGGGGGGCTAGCGGGTGGTTGGGGGCAGTTCTTC